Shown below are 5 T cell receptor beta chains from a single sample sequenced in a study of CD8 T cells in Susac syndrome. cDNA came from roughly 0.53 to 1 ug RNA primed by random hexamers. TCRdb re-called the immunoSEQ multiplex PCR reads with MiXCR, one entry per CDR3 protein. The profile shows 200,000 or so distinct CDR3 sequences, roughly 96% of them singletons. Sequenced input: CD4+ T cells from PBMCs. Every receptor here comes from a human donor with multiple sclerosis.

The chain's CDR3 is CASRPSRDRAQDEQYF. The CDR3, as DNA: TGTGCCAGCAGGCCAAGCCGGGACAGGGCTCAGGACGAGCAGTACTTC. The V call is TRBV12-3 or TRBV12-4, the J call TRBJ2-7; 9 positions match TRBD1. Losses at the gene ends were 6 bases for V and 5 bases for J; bases not matched to a gene: 14. The CDR3 has 16 residues.

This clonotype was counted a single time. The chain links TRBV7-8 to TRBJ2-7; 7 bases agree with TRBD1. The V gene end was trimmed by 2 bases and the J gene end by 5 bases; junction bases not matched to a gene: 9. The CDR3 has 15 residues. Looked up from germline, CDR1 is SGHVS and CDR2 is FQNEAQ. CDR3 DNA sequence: TGTGCCAGCAGCTTAAGGGACAGTCCGATCGACGAGCAGTACTTC. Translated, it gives CASSLRDSPIDEQYF. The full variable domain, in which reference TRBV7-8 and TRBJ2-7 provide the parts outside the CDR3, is GAGVSQSPRYKVAKRGQDVALRCDPISGHVSLFWYQQALGQGPEFLTYFQNEAQLDKSGLPSDRFFAERPEGSVSTLKIQRTQQEDSAVYLCASSLRDSPIDEQYFGPGTRLTVT.

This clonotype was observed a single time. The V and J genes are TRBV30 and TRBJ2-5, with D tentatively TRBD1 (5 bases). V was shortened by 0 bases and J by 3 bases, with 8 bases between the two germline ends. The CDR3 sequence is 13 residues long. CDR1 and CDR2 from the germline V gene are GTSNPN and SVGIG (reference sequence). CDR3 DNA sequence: TGTGCCTGGAGTGTTGGGGCGAAAGAGACCCAGTACTTC. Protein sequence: CAWSVGAKETQYF. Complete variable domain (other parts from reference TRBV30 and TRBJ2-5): SQTIHQWPATLVQPVGSPLSLECTVEGTSNPNLYWYRQAAGRGLQLLFYSVGIGQISSEVPQNLSASRPQDRQFILSSKKLLLSDSGFYLCAWSVGAKETQYFGPGTRLLVL.

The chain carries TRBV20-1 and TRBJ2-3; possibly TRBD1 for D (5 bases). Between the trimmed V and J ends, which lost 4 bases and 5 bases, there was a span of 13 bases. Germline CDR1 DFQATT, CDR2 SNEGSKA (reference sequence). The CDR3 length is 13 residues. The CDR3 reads CSANYPGRDTQYF. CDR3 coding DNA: TGCAGTGCTAATTACCCAGGGCGAGATACGCAGTATTTT.

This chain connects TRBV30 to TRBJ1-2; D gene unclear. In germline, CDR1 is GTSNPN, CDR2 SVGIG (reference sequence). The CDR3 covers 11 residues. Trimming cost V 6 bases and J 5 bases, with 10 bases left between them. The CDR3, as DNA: TGTGCCTGCTTTAACGTTTATGGCTACACCTTC. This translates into CACFNVYGYTF.